This T cell receptor beta chain was observed in a study of T-cell memory formation after mild COVID-19. Looking at the study overall: Across donors, TCR clusters were largely donor specific.

Of note for this clonotype: Antigen unknown.

Study-wide points: A second wave of clones peaked on day 37, and their SARS-CoV-2 specificity went unconfirmed. From day 15 to 85, contracting clones were balanced between CD4 and CD8, whereas later expanders leaned toward CD4+. Researchers report contracting CD4+ clones mostly in CM and EM, with CD8+ clones in EMRA.

The ends were cut back, 1 base at V and 10 bases at J, with 17 bases in the middle. The length of the CDR3 is 13 residues. The germline V gene encodes CDR1 DFQATT and CDR2 SNEGSKA (reference sequence). TCRdb analysed the 5' RACE reads with MiXCR anew, one entry per CDR3 protein. The sample shows around 200,000 distinct CDR3 sequences, more than 15% of them seen only once. The source of this sequence is an adult woman who had mild COVID-19 (a few samples of this study predate the infection). Cell type and time point are not known. J is TRBJ2-7 and V is TRBV20-1; weak D call: TRBD1 (6 bases). The sequencing input was PBMCs or a T cell subset sorted from them (not recorded which). CDR3 sequence: CSARVGWGLGQYF. The DNA of the CDR3 is TGCAGTGCTAGAGTCGGCTGGGGGCTTGGACAGTACTTC.